This TCR beta chain was recovered during a study of blood T cell repertoires in COVID-19. This clone occurred a few times. In the authors' workflow: The assay estimated nucleated cells by amplifying reference gene primers. Sequencing was performed with immunoSEQ multiplex PCR; in TCRdb, only in-frame clones are kept and a portion is missing. D and trimming come from the DNA, and the V and J calls and clone size come from that table. The table records approximately 300,000 clones, about nine tenths of them present only once. Germline CDR1 reads KGHSH; CDR2 reads LQKENI. CDR3 length: 14 residues. The ends were cut back, 3 bases at V and 1 base at J, with 10 bases in the middle. Participants' own reports of clinical history determined their cohort assignment.

The V and J genes are TRBV18 and TRBJ2-7; a possible D gene is TRBD2 (5 bases). Sequenced input: PBMCs or T cells enriched from blood (not recorded which). This clonotype was obtained from a young woman who had recovered from COVID-19. CDR3 nucleotides: TGTGCCAGCTCACCCAGCGGCAGGTCCTACGAGCAGTACTTC. The encoded protein is CASSPSGRSYEQYF.